This T cell receptor beta chain stems from a study of Ad26.COV2.S vaccination and SARS-CoV-2 variants. Study at large: The COV1001 Ad26.COV2.S trial arm included the donor. Study-level results: Following vaccination, spike-specific CD8+ and CD4+ T cell responses reportedly exhibited substantial breadth. Spike-specific TCR breadth was greater in vaccine than placebo recipients.

Germline V lookup: CDR1 SEHNR, CDR2 FQNEAQ (reference sequence). Deletions cut 0 bases from V and 2 bases from J, with 7 bases between. This CDR3 comprises 14 residues. As to this clone: What it recognizes is unknown.

TCRdb keeps only in-frame clones here, not all; method: immunoSEQ multiplex PCR. The sample records some 480,000 clones, about 83% being singletons. Treatment reported: roughly 19 received Ad26.COV2.S at low or high dose, single or two shots; several received placebo; per-sample allocation not given. Vaccine and placebo recipients were sampled on day 63 after the first injection. Cohort 1b enrolled adults aged 18-55 years in Boston. Specimen: peripheral blood, collected in a trial of Ad26.COV2.S vaccine versus placebo. The sequence was obtained from a person between 18 and 65 years old who received the Ad26.COV2.S COVID-19 vaccine or a placebo. V and J are TRBV7-9 and TRBJ1-2, with D perhaps matching TRBD1 (5 bases). The CDR3 bases are TGTGCCAGCAGCTTAGCGAGGGGCAACTATGGCTACACCTTC. This encodes CASSLARGNYGYTF.